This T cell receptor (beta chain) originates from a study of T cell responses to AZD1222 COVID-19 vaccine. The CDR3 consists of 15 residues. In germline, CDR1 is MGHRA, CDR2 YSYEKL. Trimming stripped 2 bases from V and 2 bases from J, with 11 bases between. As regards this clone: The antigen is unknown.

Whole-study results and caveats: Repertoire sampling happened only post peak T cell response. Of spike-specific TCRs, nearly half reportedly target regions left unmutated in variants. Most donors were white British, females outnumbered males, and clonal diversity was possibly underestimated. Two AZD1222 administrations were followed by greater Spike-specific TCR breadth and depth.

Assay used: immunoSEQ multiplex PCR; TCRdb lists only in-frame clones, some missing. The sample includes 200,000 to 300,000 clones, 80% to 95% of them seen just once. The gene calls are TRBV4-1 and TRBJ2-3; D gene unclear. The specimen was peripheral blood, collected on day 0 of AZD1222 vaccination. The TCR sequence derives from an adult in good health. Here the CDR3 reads CASSQHPALTDTQYF. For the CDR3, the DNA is TGCGCCAGCAGCCAACATCCAGCCCTCACAGATACGCAGTATTTT.